This TCR beta chain was profiled in a study of cytomegalovirus exposure and HLA in healthy donors. Study results and caveats: Indistinguishable V segments such as TRBV6-2 and TRBV6-3 were excluded. Sequencing likely caused a cluster of highly shared sequence variants.

A note on this clone: Its antigen is unknown.

13 Jbeta primers and 60 Vbeta primers were used for the PCR. This table comes from immunoSEQ multiplex PCR, and its TCRdb copy is limited to in-frame clones, with some not included. Of roughly 280,000 clones in the sample, around two thirds are singletons; the top ten hold around 2%. With 5 bases removed from V and 2 bases from J, the gap between germline ends came to 9 bases. Germline V gene data show CDR1 as SQVTM and CDR2 as ANQGSEA. CDR3 length: 12 amino acids. The V gene is TRBV29-1, the J gene TRBJ1-2, with D possibly TRBD1 on 5 matching bases. This receptor was obtained from a female donor in good health and CMV-seronegative. Sequencing input: PBMCs. CDR3 protein: CSVSGENYGYTF. The CDR3 DNA reads as TGCAGCGTTTCGGGGGAGAACTATGGCTACACCTTC.